The rows below give T cell receptor beta chains drawn from one sample of a study of human T cells and chemical hapten exposure. TCRdb ran MiXCR on the RACE reads and lists one entry per CDR3 protein. The sample shows roughly 120,000 distinct CDR3 sequences, roughly 13% of them seen only once. Specimen: whole blood, collected in connection with sensitization to the hapten diphenylcyclopropenone (DPC). Receptors originate from a man between 18 and 29 years old with alopecia areata. Some clones in this sample may be carry-over from other donors' samples. Each CDR3 is given without its conserved first and last residue.

J gene | V gene | CDR3 length | CDR3 protein
TRBJ1-1 | TRBV6-2/TRBV6-3 | 10 | ASIQGETEAF
TRBJ2-2 | TRBV7-9 | 11 | APGRGSTGELF
TRBJ1-4 | TRBV18 | 15 | ASSLYSQAATNEKLF
TRBJ2-3 | TRBV7-9 | 16 | ASSSHQRLAGDTDTQY
TRBJ1-4 | TRBV6-2/TRBV6-3 | 13 | ASSQIGTGREKLF
TRBJ2-3 | TRBV10-3 | 13 | AISESEFITPTQY
TRBJ2-2 | TRBV5-6 | 14 | ASSLLWGLNTGELF
TRBJ1-1 | TRBV29-1 | 11 | SATGQMNTEAF
TRBJ2-1 | TRBV18 | 13 | ASSDYTVSYNEQF
TRBJ2-7 | TRBV20-1 | 11 | SAPGLAGEEQY
TRBJ1-5 | TRBV4-1 | 13 | ASSQTRGTYQPQH
TRBJ1-5 | TRBV29-1 | 11 | SVSRDDNQPQH
TRBJ1-5 | TRBV28 | 14 | ASSLQAGGSNQPQH
TRBJ2-3 | TRBV9 | 12 | ASSGSATGDTQY
TRBJ1-2 | TRBV12-3/TRBV12-4 | 9 | ASSLGIGYT
TRBJ2-1 | TRBV18 | 15 | ASSPYFSQGPYNEQF
TRBJ1-6 | TRBV6-5 | 11 | ASSYSSGSPLH
TRBJ2-3 | TRBV4-2 | 14 | ASSQEEPGGADTQY
TRBJ1-5 | TRBV5-5 | 12 | ASSQDHGDQPQH
TRBJ2-7 | TRBV19 | 10 | ASSIAGREQY
TRBJ2-5 | TRBV7-9 | 13 | ASSRGPTYQETQY
TRBJ2-1 | TRBV11-1 | 12 | ASSIDLPVAEQF
TRBJ2-3 | TRBV9 | 12 | ASSVVGLRLRQY
TRBJ2-1 | TRBV4-3 | 11 | ASSQTRRHQQF
TRBJ1-1 | TRBV10-3 | 10 | AISRSNTEAF
TRBJ2-4 | TRBV7-2 | 16 | ASSLGLAGKLAKNIQY
TRBJ2-4 | TRBV7-9 | 12 | ASSPRLAKNIQY
TRBJ2-3 | TRBV7-2 | 12 | ASSFELDTDTQY
TRBJ2-7 | TRBV6-5 | 12 | ASSTNRGRYEQY
TRBJ2-5 | TRBV2 | 10 | ASSLLQETQY
TRBJ1-1 | TRBV29-1 | 10 | SASPGVPEAF
TRBJ2-5 | TRBV7-9 | 10 | ASSLVIGTQY
TRBJ2-2 | TRBV10-3 | 14 | AISVIRDRNTGELF
TRBJ2-2 | TRBV7-3 | 15 | ASSLDGTGTNTGELF
TRBJ1-5 | TRBV5-1 | 13 | ASRAGQGGNQPQH
TRBJ2-1 | TRBV7-6 | 15 | ASSLGILAVSYNEQF
TRBJ1-2 | TRBV10-2 | 11 | ASSVGGVEGYT
TRBJ2-1 | TRBV7-9 | 12 | ASISGTADDEQF
TRBJ2-6 | TRBV7-3 | 16 | ASRLPGGQGSGANVLT
TRBJ1-1 | TRBV6-6 | 13 | ASSPTLTGLTEAF
TRBJ2-1 | TRBV10-3 | 13 | AIFAGTGTWNEQF
TRBJ1-1 | TRBV29-1 | 13 | SVEGRVREATEAF
TRBJ2-3 | TRBV11-2 | 13 | ASSPLAGGLGTQY
TRBJ1-2 | TRBV7-2 | 13 | ASSFTGQGDSGYT
TRBJ1-1 | TRBV5-1 | 13 | ASSWTGTEGTEAF
TRBJ2-7 | TRBV7-9 | 12 | ASSLNRETYEQY
TRBJ1-1 | TRBV7-9 | 12 | ASSAQNMNTEAF
TRBJ1-2 | TRBV6-5 | 12 | ASSPGRGYYGYT
TRBJ1-6 | TRBV28 | 16 | ASSRVGTLSSYNSPLH
TRBJ2-3 | TRBV27 | 11 | ASSSRGQSKQY
TRBJ1-2 | TRBV6-6 | 14 | ASSPPPGQSTQGYT
TRBJ2-2 | TRBV7-2 | 12 | ASSLIRGTGELF
TRBJ2-1 | TRBV19 | 11 | ATGFGVNNEQF
TRBJ2-2 | TRBV5-1 | 13 | ASRLGTANTGELF
TRBJ2-3 | TRBV7-3 | 12 | ASGRTGSGDTQY
TRBJ1-1 | TRBV29-1 | 10 | SGLTVNTEAF
TRBJ2-2 | TRBV18 | 13 | ASSPQGRYTGELF
TRBJ2-6 | TRBV20-1 | 11 | SALLSGANVLT
TRBJ2-1 | TRBV24-1 | 12 | ATSDPGTGTEQF